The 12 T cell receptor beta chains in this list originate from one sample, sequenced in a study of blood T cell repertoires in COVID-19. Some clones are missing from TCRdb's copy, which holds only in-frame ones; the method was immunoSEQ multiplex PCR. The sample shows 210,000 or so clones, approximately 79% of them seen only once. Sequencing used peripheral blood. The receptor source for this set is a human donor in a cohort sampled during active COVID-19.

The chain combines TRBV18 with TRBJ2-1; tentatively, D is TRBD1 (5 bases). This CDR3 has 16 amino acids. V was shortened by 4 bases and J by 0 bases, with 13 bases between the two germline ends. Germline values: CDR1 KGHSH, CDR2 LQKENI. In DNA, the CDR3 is TGTGCCAGCTCACGGCGCCAGGGATCCTCCTACAATGAGCAGTTCTTC. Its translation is CASSRRQGSSYNEQFF.

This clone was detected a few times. The CDR3 loop reads CASSQAGGSYNSPLHF. In DNA, the CDR3 is TGTGCCAGCAGCCAAGCAGGGGGATCCTATAATTCACCCCTCCACTTT. The chain is built from TRBV3-1 (or the pseudogene TRBV3-2) and TRBJ1-6; 7 nucleotides line up with TRBD1. With V trimmed by 1 base and J by 1 base, 1 base remained unmatched. This CDR3 has 16 amino acids. In germline, CDR1 is LGHDT, CDR2 YNNKEL (reference sequence).

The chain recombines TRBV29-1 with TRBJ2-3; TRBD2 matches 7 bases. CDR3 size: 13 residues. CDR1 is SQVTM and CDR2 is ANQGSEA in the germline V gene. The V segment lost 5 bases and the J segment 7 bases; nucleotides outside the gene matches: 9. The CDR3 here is CSVWTPGGHTQYF. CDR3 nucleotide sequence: TGCAGCGTTTGGACTCCGGGAGGACATACGCAGTATTTT.

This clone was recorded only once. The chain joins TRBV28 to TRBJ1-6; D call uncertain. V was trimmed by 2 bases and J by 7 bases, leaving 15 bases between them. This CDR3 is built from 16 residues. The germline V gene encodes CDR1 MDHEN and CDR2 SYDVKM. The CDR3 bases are TGTGCCAGCAGTTTACCCCGCCTGACGGGGAATTCACCCCTCCACTTT. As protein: CASSLPRLTGNSPLHF.

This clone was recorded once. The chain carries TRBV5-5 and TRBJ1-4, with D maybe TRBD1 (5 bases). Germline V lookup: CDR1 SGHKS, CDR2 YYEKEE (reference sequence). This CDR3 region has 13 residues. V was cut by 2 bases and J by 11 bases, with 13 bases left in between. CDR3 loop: CASSFSGEGKLFF. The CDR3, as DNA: TGTGCCAGCAGCTTTTCGGGAGAGGGGAAACTGTTTTTT.

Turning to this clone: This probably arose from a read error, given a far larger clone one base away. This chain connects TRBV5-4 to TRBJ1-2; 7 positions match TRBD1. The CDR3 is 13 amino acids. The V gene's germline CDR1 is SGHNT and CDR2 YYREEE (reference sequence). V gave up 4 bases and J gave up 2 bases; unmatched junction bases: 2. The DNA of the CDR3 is TGTGCCAGCAGCGTGGGACAGAACTATGGCTACACCTTC. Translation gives CASSVGQNYGYTF.

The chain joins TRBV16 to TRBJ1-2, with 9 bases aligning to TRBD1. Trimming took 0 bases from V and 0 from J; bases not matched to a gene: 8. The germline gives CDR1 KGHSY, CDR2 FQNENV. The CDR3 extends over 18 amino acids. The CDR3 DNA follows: TGTGCCAGCAGCCAATCTTATACAGGGGGCCCTTCTAACTATGGCTACACCTTC. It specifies CASSQSYTGGPSNYGYTF.

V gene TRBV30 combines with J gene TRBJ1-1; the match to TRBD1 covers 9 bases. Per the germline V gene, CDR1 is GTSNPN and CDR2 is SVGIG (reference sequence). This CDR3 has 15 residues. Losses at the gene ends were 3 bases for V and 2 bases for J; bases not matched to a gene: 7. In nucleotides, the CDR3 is TGTGCCTGGAGGGGCCGGGACAGGGTTAACACTGAAGCTTTCTTT. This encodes CAWRGRDRVNTEAFF.

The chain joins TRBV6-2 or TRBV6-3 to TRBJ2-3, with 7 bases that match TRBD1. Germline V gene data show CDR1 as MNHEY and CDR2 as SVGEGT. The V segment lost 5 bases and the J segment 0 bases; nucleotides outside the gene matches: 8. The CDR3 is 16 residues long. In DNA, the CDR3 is TGTGCCAGCAGTAAACAGGGACAGCGGAGCACAGATACGCAGTATTTT. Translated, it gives CASSKQGQRSTDTQYF.

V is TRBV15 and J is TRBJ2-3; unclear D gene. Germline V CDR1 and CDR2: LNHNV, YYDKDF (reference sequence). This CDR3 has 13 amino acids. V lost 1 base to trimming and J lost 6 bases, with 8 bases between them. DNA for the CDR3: TGTGCCACCAGCAGAGCGCCCCGGGATACGCAGTATTTT. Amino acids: CATSRAPRDTQYF.

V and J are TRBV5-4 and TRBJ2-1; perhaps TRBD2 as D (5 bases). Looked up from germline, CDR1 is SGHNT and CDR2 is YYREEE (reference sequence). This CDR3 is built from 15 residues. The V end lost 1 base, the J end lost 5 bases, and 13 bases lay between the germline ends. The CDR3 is CASSLRELGNNEQFF. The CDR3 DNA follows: TGTGCCAGCAGCTTGAGGGAGTTGGGGAACAATGAGCAGTTCTTC.

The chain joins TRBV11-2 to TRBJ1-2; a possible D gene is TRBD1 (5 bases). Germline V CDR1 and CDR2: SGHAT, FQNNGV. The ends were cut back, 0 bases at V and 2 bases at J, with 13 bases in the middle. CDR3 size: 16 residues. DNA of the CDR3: TGTGCCAGCAGCTTAGAGCGTACAGGTCCGAACTATGGCTACACCTTC. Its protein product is CASSLERTGPNYGYTF.